This is a list of T cell receptor beta chains from one sample in a study of patients and donors after allogeneic stem cell transplantation. Via MiXCR, TCRdb re-called the RT-PCR reads, giving one row per CDR3 protein. The sample has fewer than 250,000 distinct CDR3 sequences, around 14% seen once; the top ten hold around a tenth. What was sequenced was blood, either unsorted or a sorted T cell fraction (not recorded which). The source of these receptors is a human donor who was either an allogeneic HSCT recipient or a stem cell or donor lymphocyte infusion donor (not recorded which). It is not recorded whose cells these are; they may come from a transplant donor. CDR3s include the opening cysteine and the closing phenylalanine or tryptophan. A D gene is named only where the DNA matches it firmly. Only some rows state a clone size, as once, few, many or a class for expanded clones.

>NA|TRBJ2-6|NA|TRBV19
CASSSGPFSGANVLTF
TGTGCCAGTAGTTCCGGACCGTTTTCTGGGGCCAACGTCCTGACTTTC
>few|TRBJ1-5|NA|TRBV20-1
CSARVDGGRHSNQPQHF
TGCAGTGCTAGAGTCGATGGGGGACGCCATAGCAATCAGCCCCAGCATTTT
>many|TRBJ1-3|NA|TRBV3-1
CASSPGPLLGNTIYF
TGTGCCAGCAGCCCTGGACCTTTACTTGGAAACACCATATATTTT
>NA|TRBJ1-2|NA|TRBV3-1
CASSQDGGGNEWYTF
TGTGCCAGCAGCCAAGATGGGGGAGGGAATGAATGGTACACCTTC
>few|TRBJ2-1|NA|TRBV20-1
CSAIRGAFYNEQFF
TGCAGTGCTATACGGGGGGCCTTCTACAATGAGCAGTTCTTC
>NA|TRBJ2-7|TRBD2|TRBV6-1
CASSEDGGRPAYEQYF
TGTGCCAGCAGTGAAGACGGCGGGAGGCCGGCCTACGAGCAGTACTTC
>NA|TRBJ1-2|NA|TRBV5-6
CASSPPGDGYTF
TGTGCCAGCAGCCCCCCAGGGGATGGCTACACCTTC
>many|TRBJ1-5|NA|TRBV6-1
CASRIQGNSNQPQHF
TGTGCCAGCAGGATACAGGGAAATAGCAATCAGCCCCAGCATTTT
>NA|TRBJ2-5|TRBD2|TRBV5-1
CASGTSGEQETQYF
TGCGCCAGCGGGACTAGCGGGGAACAAGAGACCCAGTACTTC
>few|TRBJ1-6|NA|TRBV12-3/TRBV12-4
CASSLGGAPLHF
TGTGCCAGCAGTTTAGGTGGGGCACCCCTCCACTTT
>NA|TRBJ1-1|NA|TRBV5-1
CASSLGLEQAEAFF
TGCGCCAGCAGCTTGGGGTTAGAGCAGGCTGAAGCTTTCTTT
>NA|TRBJ1-1|NA|TRBV7-3
CASSPGMGIEAFF
TGTGCCAGCAGCCCCGGGATGGGGATAGAAGCTTTCTTT
>many|TRBJ1-3|TRBD1|TRBV6-1
CASRSQGGDTIYF
TGTGCCAGCAGGTCCCAGGGGGGGGACACCATATATTTT
>few|TRBJ2-2|TRBD2|TRBV7-3
CASSLASGMNTGELFF
TGTGCCAGCAGCTTGGCCAGCGGGATGAACACCGGGGAGCTGTTTTTT
>few|TRBJ2-3|NA|TRBV15
CATSRAGPRTDTQYF
TGTGCCACCAGCAGGGCGGGTCCACGCACAGATACGCAGTATTTT
>many|TRBJ1-5|NA|TRBV27
CASSLSVQPQHF
TGTGCCAGCAGTTTGTCGGTTCAGCCCCAGCATTTT
>NA|TRBJ1-5|NA|TRBV7-8
CASSTRRSNQPQHF
TGTGCCAGCAGCACACGACGCTCGAATCAGCCCCAGCATTTT
>few|TRBJ2-7|NA|TRBV6-1
CATVDIGREQYF
TGTGCCACCGTTGACATAGGGCGGGAGCAGTACTTC
>many|TRBJ2-1|TRBD2|TRBV3-1
CASSLPTSSSSYNEQFF
TGTGCCAGCAGCCTTCCGACTAGCTCCAGCTCCTACAATGAGCAGTTCTTC
>NA|TRBJ1-1|NA|TRBV7-9
CASSLEETGNTFF
TGTGCCAGCAGCTTAGAAGAAACAGGGAATACTTTCTTT
>many|TRBJ2-3|TRBD2|TRBV9
CASSVFGLAAVDTQYF
TGTGCCAGCAGCGTATTCGGACTAGCGGCGGTGGATACGCAGTATTTT